The T cell receptor beta chain under discussion was sequenced for a study of blood T cell repertoires in COVID-19. On the study more broadly: The samples span acute and convalescent COVID-19 from the United States, Italy and Spain. Nucleic acid was either cDNA or gDNA, and it came from T cells, B-cell-depleted T cells, or PBMCs.

Original data processing: Amplification from reference gene primers served as the basis for estimated nucleated cell counts. The protocol was immunoSEQ multiplex PCR, while the TCRdb copy is restricted to in-frame clones and leaves out a portion. V, J and clone size are those of that table, while D and trimming were read from the DNA. The sample yields roughly 300,000 clones, 86% seen once. Clinical history reported by participants formed the basis on which cohorts were assigned. CDR3 length: 15 residues. Germline V gives CDR1 SGHTA, CDR2 FQGNSA. Trimming took off 5 bases at V and 8 bases at J, with 21 bases between the two ends.

The gene calls are TRBV7-2 and TRBJ1-2; the D gene is possibly TRBD1 (6 bases). The source of this sequence is a woman aged 40 to 55 with acute COVID-19. Sequencing used PBMCs or T cells enriched from blood (not recorded which). The CDR3 DNA is TGTGCCAGCAGCACACCCTGGGACACCGTGGGGGGCTACACCTTC. Protein: CASSTPWDTVGGYTF.